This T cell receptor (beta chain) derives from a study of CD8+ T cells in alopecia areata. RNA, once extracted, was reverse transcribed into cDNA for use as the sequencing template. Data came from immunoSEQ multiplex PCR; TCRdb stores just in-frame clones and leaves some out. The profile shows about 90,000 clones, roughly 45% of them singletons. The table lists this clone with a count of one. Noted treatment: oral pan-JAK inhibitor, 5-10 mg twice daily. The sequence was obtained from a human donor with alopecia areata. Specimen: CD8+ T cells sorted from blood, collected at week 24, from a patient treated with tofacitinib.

CDR3 in DNA: TGTGCCAGCAGGGACAGGGCGGATGGCTACACCTTC. Translation gives CASRDRADGYTF. The rearrangement links TRBV9 to TRBJ1-2; TRBD1 agrees at 8 bases. The CDR3 is 12 residues long. Germline V lookup: CDR1 SGDLS, CDR2 YYNGEE. V dropped 5 bases and J dropped 6; count of bases not matched to a gene: 3.